The 12 T cell receptor beta chains listed next were all sequenced from one sample in a study of cytomegalovirus exposure and HLA in healthy donors. Primers included in the PCR were 60 Vbeta and 13 Jbeta primers. TCRdb's copy holds only in-frame clones and misses some; the assay was immunoSEQ multiplex PCR. The sample lists 64,000 or so clones, less than 90% seen once, with roughly a tenth in the top ten. Sample: PBMCs. The origin of the receptors is a female donor in good health and CMV-seronegative.

V gene TRBV29-1 combines with J gene TRBJ2-1; tentatively, D is TRBD2 (6 bases). CDR1 SQVTM and CDR2 ANQGSEA come from the germline V gene. The V end was cut by 5 bases, the J end by 4 bases, with 12 bases between. This CDR3 region has 13 residues. CDR3 region: CSVRGRLYNEQFF. The CDR3 DNA reads TGCAGCGTTCGTGGGAGGTTATACAATGAGCAGTTCTTC.

The J gene is TRBJ1-5, the V gene TRBV9, with D unresolved. Between the trimmed V and J ends, which lost 1 base and 1 base, there was a span of 6 bases. Germline CDR1 SGDLS, CDR2 YYNGEE. The CDR3 totals 14 residues. For the CDR3, the DNA is TGTGCCAGCAGCGTAAGCGGCAGCAATCAGCCCCAGCATTTT. Its protein product is CASSVSGSNQPQHF.

This chain uses TRBV1 with TRBJ2-1; the table's D call, TRBD2, has no DNA check behind it. TRBV1 is classified as a pseudogene. The CDR3 has 14 amino acids. The CDR3, as DNA: TGCACCAGCAGCCAAGCAGCCAGCGACAATGAGCAGTTCTTC. Amino acids: CTSSQAASDNEQFF.

CDR3: CASSSQRGGNTIYF. CDR3 bases: TGTGCCAGCAGTTCCCAACGGGGGGGAAACACCATATATTTT. This chain joins TRBV6-5 and TRBJ1-3; tentatively, D is TRBD1 (5 bases). V was pared by 4 bases and J by 4 bases, with 11 bases between. Per germline, CDR1 MNHEY and CDR2 SVGAGI. The CDR3 spans 14 residues.

V is TRBV27 and J is TRBJ2-7; 12 bases are a match to TRBD1. The germline V gene encodes CDR1 MNHEY and CDR2 SMNVEV (reference sequence). Unmatched junction bases numbered 3, after V lost 4 bases and J lost 5 bases. This CDR3 has 14 amino acids. The CDR3, as DNA: TGTGCCAGCAGTTCACGGGACAGGGGGCACGAGCAGTACTTC. This encodes CASSSRDRGHEQYF.

The chain has TRBV9 and TRBJ2-5; TRBD2 aligns across 8 bases. Germline CDR1 and CDR2: SGDLS and YYNGEE. This CDR3 is built from 14 residues. Losses at the gene ends were 3 bases for V and 2 bases for J; bases not matched to a gene: 3. In nucleotides, the CDR3 is TGTGCCAGCAGCGACGGGGGGGGACAAGAGACCCAGTACTTC. Translating it yields CASSDGGGQETQYF.

The rearrangement joins TRBV5-1 to TRBJ2-5; 11 nucleotides match TRBD1. Germline trimming cut 3 bases from V and 5 bases from J; bases unmatched to any gene: 12. Germline V CDR1 and CDR2: SGHRS, YFSETQ. This CDR3 is 17 amino acids long. CDR3 sequence (DNA): TGCGCCAGCAGCTCAGGACAGGGGGCCGGTGTATGGGAGACCCAGTACTTC. It encodes CASSSGQGAGVWETQYF.

V is TRBV28 and J is TRBJ1-3; D is ambiguous. Germline CDR1 and CDR2: MDHEN and SYDVKM. This CDR3 spans 15 amino acids. Trimming removed 7 bases from V and 0 bases from J, with 13 bases in between. CDR3 DNA: TGTGCCAGCACTAGAAGTCTAGGCTCTGGAAACACCATATATTTT. Encoded protein: CASTRSLGSGNTIYF. Full variable domain (missing parts from reference TRBV28 and TRBJ1-3): DVKVTQSSRYLVKRTGEKVFLECVQDMDHENMFWYRQDPGLGLRLIYFSYDVKMKEKGDIPEGYSVSREKKERFSLILESASTNQTSMYLCASTRSLGSGNTIYFGEGSWLTVV.

This chain links TRBV9 with TRBJ1-2, with D perhaps matching TRBD1 (5 bases). Trimming stripped 0 bases from V and 7 bases from J, with 19 bases between. The germline CDR1 and CDR2 sequences are SGDLS and YYNGEE. The CDR3 length is 16 residues. The CDR3 sequence is CASSVELRQGKFGYTF. Written as DNA, the CDR3 is TGTGCCAGCAGCGTAGAACTGAGGCAGGGTAAGTTTGGCTACACCTTC.

The CDR3, as DNA: TGTGCCAGCAGTGGGGAAAGGGGCTTCTACAATGAGCAGTTCTTC. It translates to CASSGERGFYNEQFF. This chain uses TRBV6-5 with TRBJ2-1; possible D gene TRBD1, 5 bases. V gave up 5 bases and J gave up 3 bases, with 14 bases separating them. CDR1 and CDR2 from the germline V gene are MNHEY and SVGAGI. The CDR3 loop spans 15 amino acids.

J is TRBJ1-1 and V is TRBV9; no reliable D call. This CDR3 comprises 12 residues. The V gene's germline CDR1 is SGDLS and CDR2 YYNGEE. The ends were cut back, 0 bases at V and 9 bases at J, with 9 bases in the middle. The CDR3 loop is CASSVDGEKAFF. CDR3 coding DNA: TGTGCCAGCAGCGTAGACGGAGAAAAAGCTTTCTTT.

This chain connects TRBV10-3 to TRBJ1-5; TRBD1 matches 9 bases. Germline-derived CDR1 and CDR2 are ENHRY and SYGVKD. The V gene end was trimmed by 9 bases and the J gene end by 6 bases; junction bases not matched to a gene: 12. CDR3 length: 15 amino acids. The CDR3 loop is CAIGGTGGTLQPQHF. In nucleotides, the CDR3 is TGTGCCATAGGCGGTACAGGGGGCACCCTTCAGCCCCAGCATTTT.